This T cell receptor (beta chain) was recorded in a study of shared clonotypes between healthy human individuals. Broader study findings: Non-shared clonotypes showed lower generation probabilities than clonotypes common to all four donors. A handful of donors shared approximately 5% of their naive CD4 clonotypes.

With regard to this clone: What it recognizes is unknown. The sample has other DNA sequences that encode this CDR3 too.

CDR3 size: 13 residues. CDR1 is MGHDK and CDR2 is SYGVNS in the germline V gene. The V end was cut by 6 bases, the J end by 0 bases, with 9 bases between. CD8 cells classed as naive were CD45RO-negative and positively selected for CCR7, excluding terminally differentiated effector memory CD45RA+ cells. Sequencing used immunoSEQ multiplex PCR; TCRdb keeps in-frame clones, though not all of them. The table lists around 2,100,000 clones, approximately 95% of them singletons. The chain couples TRBV25-1 to TRBJ2-7; D remains unclear. This TCR came from a man aged 18 to 35 in good health. The sample taken for sequencing was naive CD8+ T cells sorted from blood. CDR3 protein: CASSDPYSYEQYF. In nucleotides, the CDR3 is TGTGCCAGCAGCGACCCATACTCCTACGAGCAGTACTTC.